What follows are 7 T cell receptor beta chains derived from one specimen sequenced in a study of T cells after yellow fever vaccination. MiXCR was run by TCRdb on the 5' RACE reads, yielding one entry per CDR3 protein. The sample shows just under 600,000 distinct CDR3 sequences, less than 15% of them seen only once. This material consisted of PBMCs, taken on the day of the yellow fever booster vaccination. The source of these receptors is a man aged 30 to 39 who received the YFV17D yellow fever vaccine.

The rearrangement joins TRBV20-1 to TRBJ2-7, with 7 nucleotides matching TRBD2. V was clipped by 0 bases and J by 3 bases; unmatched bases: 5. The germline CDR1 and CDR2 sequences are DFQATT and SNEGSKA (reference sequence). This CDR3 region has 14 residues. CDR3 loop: CSARDVAGDYEQYF. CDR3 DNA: TGCAGTGCTAGAGATGTAGCGGGTGACTACGAGCAGTACTTC.

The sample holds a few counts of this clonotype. CDR3 sequence reads: CASSLVGTVFTRSYNEQFF. The CDR3 DNA reads TGCGCCAGCAGCTTGGTGGGGACTGTCTTTACCCGCTCCTACAATGAGCAGTTCTTC. The chain has TRBV5-1 and TRBJ2-1; tentative D call: TRBD2 (6 bases). Germline V CDR1 and CDR2: SGHRS, YFSETQ. This CDR3 has 19 residues. V was pared by 0 bases and J by 0 bases, with 19 bases between.

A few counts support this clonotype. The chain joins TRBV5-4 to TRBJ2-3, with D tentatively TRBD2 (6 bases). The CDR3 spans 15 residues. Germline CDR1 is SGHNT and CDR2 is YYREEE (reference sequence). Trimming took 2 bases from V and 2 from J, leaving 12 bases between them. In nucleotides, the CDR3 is TGTGCCAGCAGCTTTCGGGGGAGACCCACAGATACGCAGTATTTT. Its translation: CASSFRGRPTDTQYF.

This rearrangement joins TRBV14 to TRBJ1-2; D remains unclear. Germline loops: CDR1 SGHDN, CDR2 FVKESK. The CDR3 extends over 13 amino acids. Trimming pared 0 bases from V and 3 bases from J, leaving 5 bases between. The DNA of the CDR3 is TGTGCCAGCAGCCAAGATCGGTACTATGGCTACACCTTC. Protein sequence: CASSQDRYYGYTF.

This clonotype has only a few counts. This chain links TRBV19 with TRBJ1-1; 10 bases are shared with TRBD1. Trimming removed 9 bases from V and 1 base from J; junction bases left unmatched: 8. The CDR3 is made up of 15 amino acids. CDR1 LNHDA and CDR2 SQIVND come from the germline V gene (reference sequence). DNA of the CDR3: TGTGCCAGCTTTAGACAGGGGGCAGGGAACACTGAAGCTTTCTTT. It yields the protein CASFRQGAGNTEAFF. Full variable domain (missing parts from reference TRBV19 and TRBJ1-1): DGGITQSPKYLFRKEGQNVTLSCEQNLNHDAMYWYRQDPGQGLRLIYYSQIVNDFQKGDIAEGYSVSREKKESFPLTVTSAQKNPTAFYLCASFRQGAGNTEAFFGQGTRLTVV.

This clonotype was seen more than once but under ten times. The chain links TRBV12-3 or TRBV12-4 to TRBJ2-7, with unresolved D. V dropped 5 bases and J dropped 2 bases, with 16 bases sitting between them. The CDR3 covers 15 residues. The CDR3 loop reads CASSPQRRSTYEQYF. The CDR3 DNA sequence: TGTGCCAGCAGTCCTCAAAGAAGGAGCACCTACGAGCAGTACTTC.

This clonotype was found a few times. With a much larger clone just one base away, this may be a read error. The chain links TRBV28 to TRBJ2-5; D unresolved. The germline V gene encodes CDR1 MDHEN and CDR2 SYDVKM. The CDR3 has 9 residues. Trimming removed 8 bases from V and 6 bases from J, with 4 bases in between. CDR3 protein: CASGKTQYF. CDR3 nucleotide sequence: TGTGCCAGCGGGAAGACCCAGTACTTC.